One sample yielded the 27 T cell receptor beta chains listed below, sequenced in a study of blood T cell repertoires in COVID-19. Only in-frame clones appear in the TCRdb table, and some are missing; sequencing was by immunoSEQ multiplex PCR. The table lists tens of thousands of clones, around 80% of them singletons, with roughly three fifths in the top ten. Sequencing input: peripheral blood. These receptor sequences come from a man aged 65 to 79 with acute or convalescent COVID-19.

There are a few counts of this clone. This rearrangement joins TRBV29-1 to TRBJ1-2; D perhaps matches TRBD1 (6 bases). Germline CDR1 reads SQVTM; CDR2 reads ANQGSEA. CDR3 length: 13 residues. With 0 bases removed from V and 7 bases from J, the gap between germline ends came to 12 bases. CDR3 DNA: TGCAGCGTTGAAGAAATGGGGGCGAGTGGCTACACCTTC. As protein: CSVEEMGASGYTF.

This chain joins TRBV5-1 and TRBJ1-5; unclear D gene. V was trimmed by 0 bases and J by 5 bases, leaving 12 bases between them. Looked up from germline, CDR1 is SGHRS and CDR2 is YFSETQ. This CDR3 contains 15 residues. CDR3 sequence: CASSLGRSGDQPQHF. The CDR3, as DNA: TGCGCCAGCAGCTTGGGACGGTCCGGAGATCAGCCCCAGCATTTT.

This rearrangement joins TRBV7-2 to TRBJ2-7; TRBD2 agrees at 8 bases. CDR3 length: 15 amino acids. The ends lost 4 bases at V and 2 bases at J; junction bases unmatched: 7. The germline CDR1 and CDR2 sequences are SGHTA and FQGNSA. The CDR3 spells CASSSRVAGTYEQYF. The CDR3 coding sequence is TGTGCCAGCAGCTCAAGGGTAGCGGGGACCTACGAGCAGTACTTC.

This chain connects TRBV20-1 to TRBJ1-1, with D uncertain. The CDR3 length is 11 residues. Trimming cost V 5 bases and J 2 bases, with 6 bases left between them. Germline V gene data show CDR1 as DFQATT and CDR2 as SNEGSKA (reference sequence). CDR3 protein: CSAPLNTEAFF. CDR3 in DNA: TGCAGTGCTCCGTTAAACACTGAAGCTTTCTTT.

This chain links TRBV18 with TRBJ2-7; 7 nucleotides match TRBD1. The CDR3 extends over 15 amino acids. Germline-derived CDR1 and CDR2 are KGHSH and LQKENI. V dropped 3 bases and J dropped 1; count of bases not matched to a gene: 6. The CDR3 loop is CASSPRQGFSYEQYF. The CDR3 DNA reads TGTGCCAGCTCACCCCGACAGGGTTTTTCCTACGAGCAGTACTTC. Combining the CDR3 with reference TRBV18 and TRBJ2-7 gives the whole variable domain NAGVMQNPRHLVRRRGQEARLRCSPMKGHSHVYWYRQLPEEGLKFMVYLQKENIIDESGMPKERFSAEFPKEGPSILRIQQVVRGDSAAYFCASSPRQGFSYEQYFGPGTRLTVT.

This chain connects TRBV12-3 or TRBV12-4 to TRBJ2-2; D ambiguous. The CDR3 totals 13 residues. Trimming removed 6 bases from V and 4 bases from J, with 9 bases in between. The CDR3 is CASRDQVTGELFF. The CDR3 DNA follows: TGTGCCAGCAGAGACCAGGTCACCGGGGAGCTGTTTTTT.

The CDR3 is CASSWGTSGSTDTQYF. The DNA for the CDR3 is TGCGCCAGCAGCTGGGGGACTAGCGGGAGCACAGATACGCAGTATTTT. V gene TRBV5-1 combines with J gene TRBJ2-3; 12 bases map to TRBD2. The ends lost 3 bases at V and 0 bases at J; junction bases unmatched: 2. Germline V gives CDR1 SGHRS, CDR2 YFSETQ. The CDR3 has 16 amino acids.

The CDR3 DNA sequence: TGTGCCAGCAGTGAATGGGGCGGCCCCCAGCATTTT. It specifies CASSEWGGPQHF. The chain employs TRBV25-1 and TRBJ1-5, with D possibly matching TRBD1 (5 bases). This CDR3 is 12 amino acids long. Trimming took off 1 base at V and 10 bases at J, with 8 bases between the two ends. Germline lookup yields CDR1 MGHDK and CDR2 SYGVNS. The full variable domain, its missing parts supplied by reference TRBV25-1 and TRBJ1-5, is EADIYQTPRYLVIGTGKKITLECSQTMGHDKMYWYQQDPGMELHLIHYSYGVNSTEKGDLSSESTVSRIRTEHFPLTLESARPSHTSQYLCASSEWGGPQHFGDGTRLSIL.

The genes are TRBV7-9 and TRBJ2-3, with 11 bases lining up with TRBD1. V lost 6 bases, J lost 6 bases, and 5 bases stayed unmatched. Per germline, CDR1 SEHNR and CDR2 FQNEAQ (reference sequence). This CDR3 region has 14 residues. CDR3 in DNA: TGTGCCAGCAGACGGACAGGGGGCAGGGATACGCAGTATTTT. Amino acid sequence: CASRRTGGRDTQYF.

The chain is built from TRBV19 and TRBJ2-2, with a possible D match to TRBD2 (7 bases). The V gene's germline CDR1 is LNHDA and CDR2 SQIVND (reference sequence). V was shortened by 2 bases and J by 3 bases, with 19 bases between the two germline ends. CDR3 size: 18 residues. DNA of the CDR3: TGTGCCAGTAGTATAAAAGGGGGGGCCCCCGTAGACACCGGGGAGCTGTTTTTT. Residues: CASSIKGGAPVDTGELFF. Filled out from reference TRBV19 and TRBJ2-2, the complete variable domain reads DGGITQSPKYLFRKEGQNVTLSCEQNLNHDAMYWYRQDPGQGLRLIYYSQIVNDFQKGDIAEGYSVSREKKESFPLTVTSAQKNPTAFYLCASSIKGGAPVDTGELFFGEGSRLTVL.

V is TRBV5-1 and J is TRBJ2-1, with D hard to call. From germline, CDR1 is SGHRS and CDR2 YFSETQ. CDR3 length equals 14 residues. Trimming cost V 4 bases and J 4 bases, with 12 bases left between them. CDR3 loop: CASSLAADYNEQFF. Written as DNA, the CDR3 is TGCGCCAGCAGCCTGGCGGCGGATTACAATGAGCAGTTCTTC.

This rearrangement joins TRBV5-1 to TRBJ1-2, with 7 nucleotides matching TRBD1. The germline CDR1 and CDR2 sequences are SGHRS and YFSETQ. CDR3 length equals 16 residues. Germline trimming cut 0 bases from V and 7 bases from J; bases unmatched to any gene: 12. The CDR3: CASSLEVGGQSGGYTF. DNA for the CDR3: TGCGCCAGCAGCTTGGAGGTAGGGGGACAGTCCGGTGGCTACACCTTC.

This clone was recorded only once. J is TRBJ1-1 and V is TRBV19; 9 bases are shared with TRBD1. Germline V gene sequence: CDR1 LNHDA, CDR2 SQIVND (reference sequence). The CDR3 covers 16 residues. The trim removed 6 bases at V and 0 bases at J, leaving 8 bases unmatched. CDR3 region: CASSYTGQGLNTEAFF. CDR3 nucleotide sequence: TGTGCCAGTAGCTACACGGGACAGGGCTTGAACACTGAAGCTTTCTTT. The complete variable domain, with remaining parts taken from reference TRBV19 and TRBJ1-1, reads DGGITQSPKYLFRKEGQNVTLSCEQNLNHDAMYWYRQDPGQGLRLIYYSQIVNDFQKGDIAEGYSVSREKKESFPLTVTSAQKNPTAFYLCASSYTGQGLNTEAFFGQGTRLTVV.

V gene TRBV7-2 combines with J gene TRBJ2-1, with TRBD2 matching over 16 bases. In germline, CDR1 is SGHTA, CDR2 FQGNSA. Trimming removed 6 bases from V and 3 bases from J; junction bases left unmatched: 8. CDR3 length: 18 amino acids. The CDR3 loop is CASRSTGTSGRGYNEQFF. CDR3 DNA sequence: TGTGCCAGCAGATCCACCGGGACTAGCGGGAGGGGCTACAATGAGCAGTTCTTC.

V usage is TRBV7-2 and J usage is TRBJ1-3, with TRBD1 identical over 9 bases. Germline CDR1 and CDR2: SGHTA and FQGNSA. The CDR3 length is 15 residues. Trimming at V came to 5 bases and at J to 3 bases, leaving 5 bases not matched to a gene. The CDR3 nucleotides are TGTGCCAGCAGCGCGGGACAGGGCGGTGGAAACACCATATATTTT. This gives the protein CASSAGQGGGNTIYF.

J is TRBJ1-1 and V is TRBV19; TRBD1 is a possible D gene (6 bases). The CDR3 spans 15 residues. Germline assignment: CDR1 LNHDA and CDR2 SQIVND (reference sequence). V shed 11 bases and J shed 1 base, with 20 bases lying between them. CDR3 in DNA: TGTGCCGCCGGCGGACAGTCGGGATCGAACACTGAAGCTTTCTTT. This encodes CAAGGQSGSNTEAFF. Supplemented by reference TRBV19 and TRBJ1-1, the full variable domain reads DGGITQSPKYLFRKEGQNVTLSCEQNLNHDAMYWYRQDPGQGLRLIYYSQIVNDFQKGDIAEGYSVSREKKESFPLTVTSAQKNPTAFYLCAAGGQSGSNTEAFFGQGTRLTVV.

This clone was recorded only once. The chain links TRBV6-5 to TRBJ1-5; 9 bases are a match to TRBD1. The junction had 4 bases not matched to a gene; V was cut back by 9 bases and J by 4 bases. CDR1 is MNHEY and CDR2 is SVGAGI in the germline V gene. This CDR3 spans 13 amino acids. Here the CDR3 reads CASAGTGNQPQHF. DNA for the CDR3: TGTGCCAGTGCCGGGACAGGGAATCAGCCCCAGCATTTT.

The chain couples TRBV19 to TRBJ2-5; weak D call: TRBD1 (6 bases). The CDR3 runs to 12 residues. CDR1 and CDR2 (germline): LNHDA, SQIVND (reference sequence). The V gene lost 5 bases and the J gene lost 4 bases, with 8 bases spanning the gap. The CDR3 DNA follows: TGTGCCAGTAGTTCAGGGGCAGAGACCCAGTACTTC. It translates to CASSSGAETQYF.

Here the CDR3 DNA reads TGTGCCAGTAGTGAAACAGGGCTGGATAATTCACCCCTCCACTTT. It is translated as CASSETGLDNSPLHF. The rearrangement joins TRBV19 to TRBJ1-6; tentatively, D is TRBD1 (6 bases). The V gene's germline CDR1 is LNHDA and CDR2 SQIVND (reference sequence). Trimming removed 5 bases from V and 5 bases from J, with 13 bases in between. The CDR3 totals 15 residues.

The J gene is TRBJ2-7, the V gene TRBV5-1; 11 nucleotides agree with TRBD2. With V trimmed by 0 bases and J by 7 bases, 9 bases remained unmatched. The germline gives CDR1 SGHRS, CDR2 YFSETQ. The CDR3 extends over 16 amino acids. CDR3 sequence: CASSLATSGGREEQYF. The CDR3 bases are TGCGCCAGCAGCTTGGCAACTAGCGGGGGCCGGGAGGAGCAGTACTTC.

The CDR3 protein is CASSPGTGSSYEQYF. In DNA, the CDR3 is TGTGCCAGCAGCCCCGGGACAGGGAGCTCCTACGAGCAGTACTTC. The J gene is TRBJ2-7, the V gene TRBV4-2; 9 bases agree with TRBD1. Per the germline V gene, CDR1 is LGHNA and CDR2 is YNFKEQ. The CDR3 loop spans 15 amino acids. V shed 4 bases, J shed 0 bases, and the junction held 4 bases outside the gene matches.

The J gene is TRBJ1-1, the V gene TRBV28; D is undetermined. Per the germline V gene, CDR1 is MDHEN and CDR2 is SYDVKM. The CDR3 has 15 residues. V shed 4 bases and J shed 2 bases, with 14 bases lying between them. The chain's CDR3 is CASSSMAGKNTEAFF. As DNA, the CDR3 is TGTGCCAGCAGTTCAATGGCGGGGAAAAACACTGAAGCTTTCTTT. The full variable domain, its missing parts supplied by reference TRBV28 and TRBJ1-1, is DVKVTQSSRYLVKRTGEKVFLECVQDMDHENMFWYRQDPGLGLRLIYFSYDVKMKEKGDIPEGYSVSREKKERFSLILESASTNQTSMYLCASSSMAGKNTEAFFGQGTRLTVV.

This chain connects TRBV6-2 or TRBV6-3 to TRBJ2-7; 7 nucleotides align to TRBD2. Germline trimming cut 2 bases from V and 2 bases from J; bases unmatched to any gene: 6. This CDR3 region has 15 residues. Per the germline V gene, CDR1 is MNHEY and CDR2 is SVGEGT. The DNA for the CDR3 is TGTGCCAGCAGTTACCTTCTAGCGGATCCCTACGAGCAGTACTTC. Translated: CASSYLLADPYEQYF.

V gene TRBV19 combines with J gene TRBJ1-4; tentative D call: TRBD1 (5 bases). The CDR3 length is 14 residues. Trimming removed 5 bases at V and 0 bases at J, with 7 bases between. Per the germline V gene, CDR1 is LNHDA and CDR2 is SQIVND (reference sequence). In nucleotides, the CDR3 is TGTGCCAGTAGTCCACAGGCAACTAATGAAAAACTGTTTTTT. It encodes CASSPQATNEKLFF.

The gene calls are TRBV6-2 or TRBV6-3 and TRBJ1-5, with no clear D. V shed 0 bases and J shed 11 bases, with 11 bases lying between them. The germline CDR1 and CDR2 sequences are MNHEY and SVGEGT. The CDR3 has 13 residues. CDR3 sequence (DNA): TGTGCCAGCAGTTACTCGACGCGTGGAGCCCAGCATTTT. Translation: CASSYSTRGAQHF.

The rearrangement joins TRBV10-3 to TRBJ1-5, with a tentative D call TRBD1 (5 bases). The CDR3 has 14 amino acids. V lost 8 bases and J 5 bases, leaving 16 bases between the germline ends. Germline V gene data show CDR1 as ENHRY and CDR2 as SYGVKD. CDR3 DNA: TGTGCCATCGGCAGGGACGGGGGGGATCAGCCCCAGCATTTT. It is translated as CAIGRDGGDQPQHF.

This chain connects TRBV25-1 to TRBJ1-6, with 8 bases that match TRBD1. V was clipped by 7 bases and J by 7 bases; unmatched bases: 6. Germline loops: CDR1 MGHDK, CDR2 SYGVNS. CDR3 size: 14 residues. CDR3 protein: CASTQGAENSPLHF. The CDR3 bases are TGTGCCAGCACCCAGGGGGCGGAAAATTCACCCCTCCACTTT.